This section outlines one T cell receptor beta chain sequence together with its context. Its antigen is currently unknown. This specimen belongs to a study of human T cells and chemical hapten exposure. Turning to the study itself: Upper inner arm skin measuring about 2 cm by about 2 cm received 2% DPC for sensitization.

TCRdb reprocessed the RACE reads via MiXCR and lists one record per CDR3 protein. The profile shows tens of thousands of distinct CDR3 sequences, approximately 10% of them singletons. The time point was: pre-sensitization, week 0. Treatment in this sample: therapeutic diphenylcyclopropenone sensitization with weekly scalp DPC. General study points: The study found expanded TCRs formed significantly more large CDR3 similarity clusters than controls. Donors' alopecia may make their immune response differ from healthy people's.

The CDR3 is 14 residues long. Germline loops: CDR1 SGHTA, CDR2 FQGTGA. Trimming removed 5 bases at V and 7 bases at J, with 17 bases between. The material was whole blood, obtained in connection with sensitization to the hapten diphenylcyclopropenone (DPC). The TCR sequence derives from a woman aged 40 to 49 with alopecia areata. Some clones in this sample may be carry-over from other donors' samples. The gene calls are TRBV7-3 and TRBJ2-5; the D gene could be TRBD1 or TRBD2 (5 bases each). The CDR3 nucleotides read TGTGCCAGCAGCCCTGGGGCGGACCGGGGGACCCAGTACTTC. This sequence encodes CASSPGADRGTQYF.